This T cell receptor (beta chain) derives from a study of cytomegalovirus exposure and HLA in healthy donors. Trimming removed 0 bases from V and 7 bases from J, with 9 bases in between. The germline V gene has CDR1 SQVTM and CDR2 ANQGSEA. The CDR3 loop spans 13 amino acids. The PCR employed 60 Vbeta primers together with 13 Jbeta primers. Repertoires were generated with immunoSEQ multiplex PCR, while TCRdb's copy carries only in-frame clones and drops some. The table has roughly 200,000 clones, around 80% seen once. Study-level findings and limits: Roughly uniform depth of sequencing across donors was assumed in presence/absence analyses.

As to this clone: Its antigen remains unknown.

What was sequenced was PBMCs. The chain employs TRBV29-1 and TRBJ1-4, with D perhaps TRBD1 (5 bases). The receptor's source is a man aged 45-65 years in good health and CMV-seronegative. The CDR3 nucleotides are TGCAGCGTTGAAGAAGCGGGGGGTGAAAAACTGTTTTTT. Protein product: CSVEEAGGEKLFF.